The 21 T cell receptor beta chains listed next were all sequenced from one sample in a study of shared clonotypes between healthy human individuals. The data were produced by immunoSEQ multiplex PCR, yet TCRdb's version contains in-frame clones alone and is incomplete. This table holds around 2.1 million clones, more than 85% found once. In the naive CD8 group, cells lacked CD45RO and were positively selected for CCR7, so terminally differentiated effector memory CD45RA+ cells were left out. Sequencing was carried out using naive CD8+ T cells from PBMCs. These receptors came from a man between 18 and 29 years old in good health. Some clones in this sample may be carry-over from other donors' samples.

The chain has TRBV5-4 and TRBJ2-5; maybe TRBD1 (5 bases). CDR1 and CDR2 (germline): SGHNT, YYREEE (reference sequence). Deletions cut 1 base from V and 1 base from J, with 14 bases between. There are 16 residues in the CDR3. CDR3 sequence: CASSLNPGAGQETQYF. The CDR3 coding sequence is TGTGCCAGCAGCTTGAATCCTGGGGCAGGCCAAGAGACCCAGTACTTC.

CDR3 in DNA: TGTGCCAGTAGTATAGATCCATACGGCCATAGCAATCAGCCCCAGCATTTT. This sequence encodes CASSIDPYGHSNQPQHF. The V call is TRBV19, the J call TRBJ1-5; no firm D call. Trimming removed 0 bases from V and 0 bases from J, with 12 bases in between. The CDR3 runs to 17 residues. CDR1 is LNHDA and CDR2 is SQIVND in the germline V gene (reference sequence).

This clone was observed once. The chain uses TRBV6-5 and TRBJ2-1, with 9 positions matching TRBD2. With V trimmed by 1 base and J by 9 bases, 10 bases remained unmatched. The CDR3 consists of 16 residues. Germline V lookup: CDR1 MNHEY, CDR2 SVGAGI. CDR3 loop: CASSYLKLAGAGEQFF. The CDR3 DNA reads TGTGCCAGCAGTTACTTAAAATTAGCGGGAGCCGGTGAGCAGTTCTTC.

The chain employs TRBV28 and TRBJ2-1; 8 positions agree with TRBD2. CDR3 length equals 16 residues. V lost 4 bases, J lost 4 bases, and 9 bases stayed unmatched. Germline V gives CDR1 MDHEN, CDR2 SYDVKM. Written as DNA, the CDR3 is TGTGCCAGCAGTTCCCCGAACGAGCGGGGGTACAATGAGCAGTTCTTC. It encodes CASSSPNERGYNEQFF.

DNA of the CDR3: TGTGCCAGCAGCGACCCCAAGGGAAAAGAGACCCAGTACTTC. As protein: CASSDPKGKETQYF. The rearrangement uses TRBV7-9 and TRBJ2-5; D unclear. The CDR3 has 14 residues. Germline CDR1 reads SEHNR; CDR2 reads FQNEAQ (reference sequence). With 5 bases removed from V and 3 bases from J, the gap between germline ends came to 13 bases.

The chain couples TRBV7-9 to TRBJ1-2; D is uncertain. The CDR3 is 10 amino acids. Deletions cut 10 bases from V and 7 bases from J, with 10 bases between. Germline values: CDR1 SEHNR, CDR2 FQNEAQ (reference sequence). DNA of the CDR3: TGTGCCACCAGGACCGGTGGCTACACCTTC. It encodes CATRTGGYTF. The full variable domain, rest sourced from reference TRBV7-9 and TRBJ1-2, is DTGVSQNPRHKITKRGQNVTFRCDPISEHNRLYWYRQTLGQGPEFLTYFQNEAQLEKSRLLSDRFSAERPKGSFSTLEIQRTEQGDSAMYLCATRTGGYTFGSGTRLTVV.

The J gene is TRBJ2-2, the V gene TRBV27; maybe TRBD1 (6 bases). The CDR3 is 14 amino acids. V shed 8 bases and J shed 1 base, with 11 bases lying between them. Germline loops: CDR1 MNHEY, CDR2 SMNVEV (reference sequence). The CDR3 sequence is CASQGWGNTGELFF. The CDR3 nucleotides read TGTGCCAGCCAGGGGTGGGGGAACACCGGGGAGCTGTTTTTT.

The V call is TRBV6-5, the J call TRBJ1-1, with D perhaps TRBD1 (6 bases). The CDR3 is made up of 14 amino acids. V lost 8 bases and J 1 base, leaving 14 bases between the germline ends. Looked up from germline, CDR1 is MNHEY and CDR2 is SVGAGI. For the CDR3, the DNA is TGTGCCAGCCAGGGGACGTCTCAGAACACTGAAGCTTTCTTT. Its translation: CASQGTSQNTEAFF.

This chain connects TRBV5-6 to TRBJ2-5; D is unresolved. CDR1 is SGHDT and CDR2 is YYEEEE in the germline V gene. V was pared by 0 bases and J by 5 bases, with 8 bases between. This CDR3 contains 13 residues. The CDR3 spells CASSLVYRETQYF. The CDR3 DNA reads as TGTGCCAGCAGCTTGGTCTATCGTGAGACCCAGTACTTC.

J is TRBJ2-6 and V is TRBV4-1, with D unresolved. Trimming stripped 4 bases from V and 1 base from J, with 26 bases between. CDR1 is MGHRA and CDR2 is YSYEKL in the germline V gene. This CDR3 is 21 amino acids long. CDR3 nucleotides: TGCGCCAGCAGCCGGATCGCGATTAGTAGGAAGGAAGAATCTGGGGCCAACGTCCTGACTTTC. Translating gives CASSRIAISRKEESGANVLTF.

This chain joins TRBV5-8 and TRBJ2-1, with D unresolved. The CDR3 extends over 15 amino acids. Germline loops: CDR1 SGHTS, CDR2 YDEGEE. V was cut by 4 bases and J by 0 bases, with 11 bases left in between. This CDR3 is CASSPIDRSYNEQFF. CDR3 in DNA: TGTGCCAGCAGCCCTATAGATCGCTCCTACAATGAGCAGTTCTTC.

The chain employs TRBV10-3 and TRBJ2-2; 10 bases map to TRBD2. There are 19 residues in the CDR3. CDR1 and CDR2 (germline): ENHRY, SYGVKD. V lost 0 bases to trimming and J lost 0 bases; unmatched junction nucleotides: 7. The CDR3 DNA reads as TGTGCCATCAGTGAGTCGTGGCTAGCGGGGGTCACGAACACCGGGGAGCTGTTTTTT. Translating it yields CAISESWLAGVTNTGELFF.

The gene calls are TRBV2 and TRBJ2-6; possible D gene TRBD1, 5 bases. Germline CDR1 and CDR2: SNHLY and FYNNEI. The CDR3 consists of 16 residues. V was pared by 9 bases and J by 0 bases, with 15 bases between. The CDR3 loop is CASGAFAFSGANVLTF. The CDR3, as DNA: TGTGCCAGTGGGGCATTTGCTTTCTCTGGGGCCAACGTCCTGACTTTC.

This clone occurred once. Here the CDR3 reads CASSQMGDRGNEQYF. Here the CDR3 DNA reads TGCGCCAGCAGCCAAATGGGGGACAGGGGGAACGAGCAGTACTTC. The chain carries TRBV4-1 and TRBJ2-7; 11 nucleotides align to TRBD1. Per germline, CDR1 MGHRA and CDR2 YSYEKL. Unmatched junction bases numbered 5, after V lost 2 bases and J lost 5 bases. This CDR3 is 15 amino acids long.

This clone was recorded only once. V is TRBV6-5 and J is TRBJ2-7, with 10 bases that match TRBD1. CDR3 length: 14 amino acids. Losses at the gene ends were 5 bases for V and 4 bases for J; bases not matched to a gene: 5. Germline V gene sequence: CDR1 MNHEY, CDR2 SVGAGI. CDR3 bases: TGTGCCAGCAGTGAGCCGGGACAGGGGTACGAGCAGTACTTC. Translation: CASSEPGQGYEQYF.

On this clone itself: Different DNA sequences within this sample yield the same CDR3. CDR3 in DNA: TGTGCCAGCAGCGTAGGGGGCAACGGCAATCAGCCCCAGCATTTT. Protein: CASSVGGNGNQPQHF. The chain uses TRBV9 and TRBJ1-5, with D possibly TRBD1 on 5 matching bases. CDR1 is SGDLS and CDR2 is YYNGEE in the germline V gene. The length of the CDR3 is 15 residues. V was cut by 0 bases and J by 2 bases, with 9 bases left in between.

The chain links TRBV6-6 to TRBJ1-1, with TRBD1 as a possible D gene (5 bases). Trimming shortened V by 7 bases and J by 3 bases, and 18 bases separated the two germline ends. The CDR3 sequence is 15 residues long. Germline CDR1 MNHNY, CDR2 SVGAGI (reference sequence). In DNA form, the CDR3 reads TGTGCCAGCACCAGGGATCAGGGCCGGGACACTGAAGCTTTCTTT. Translating gives CASTRDQGRDTEAFF.

This clone was recorded only once. V gene TRBV5-1 combines with J gene TRBJ2-5; 12 bases match TRBD2. Looked up from germline, CDR1 is SGHRS and CDR2 is YFSETQ. The CDR3 extends over 17 amino acids. V shed 4 bases, J shed 3 bases, and the junction held 10 bases outside the gene matches. The CDR3 nucleotides read TGCGCCAGCAGCCCATTACTAGCGGGAGGTAGAAAAGAGACCCAGTACTTC. The encoded protein is CASSPLLAGGRKETQYF.

This clone was observed a single time. V usage is TRBV12-5 and J usage is TRBJ2-5; maybe TRBD1 (6 bases). Looked up from germline, CDR1 is LGHNT and CDR2 is FRNRAP. V lost 1 base and J lost 5, with 8 bases in between. There are 13 residues in the CDR3. CDR3 amino acids: CASGLGQDETQYF. DNA for the CDR3: TGTGCTAGTGGTTTGGGACAGGATGAGACCCAGTACTTC.

The chain joins TRBV2 to TRBJ2-4; no clear D gene. V was shortened by 5 bases and J by 4 bases, with 15 bases between the two germline ends. The CDR3 is made up of 15 amino acids. Germline CDR1 is SNHLY and CDR2 is FYNNEI. CDR3 DNA sequence: TGTGCCAGCAGTCCTGACGCTGGATCGAAAAACATTCAGTACTTC. Its translation is CASSPDAGSKNIQYF.

This chain links TRBV4-1 with TRBJ2-7; the D is unclear. V was clipped by 4 bases and J by 0 bases, with 13 bases between them. The CDR3 sequence is 15 residues long. The germline gives CDR1 MGHRA, CDR2 YSYEKL. The CDR3 coding sequence is TGCGCCAGCAGCCTGGGTGCGGACCCCTCCTACGAGCAGTACTTC. It specifies CASSLGADPSYEQYF.